This paragraph covers one TCR beta chain sequence. CDR1 and CDR2 from the germline V gene are MRHNA and SNTAGT. CDR3 length: 15 residues. The V gene lost 0 bases and the J gene lost 2 bases, with 5 bases spanning the gap. The data stem from a study of shared clonotypes between healthy human individuals. Method: immunoSEQ multiplex PCR; TCRdb's copy keeps in-frame clones and lacks some. This sample has about 110,000 clones; around 71% occur once, and the top ten carry around 25%. Sequenced: memory CD8+ T cells sorted from blood. Noted subset: CD45RO+ cells pooled with CCR7-negative TemRA cells. The TCR comes from a woman in her 30s in good health. This chain joins TRBV6-4 and TRBJ2-6, with D perhaps being TRBD1 or TRBD2 (5 bases each). For the CDR3, the DNA is TGTGCCAGCAGTGACTCGGGGGCTGGGGCCAACGTCCTGACTTTC. As protein: CASSDSGAGANVLTF.